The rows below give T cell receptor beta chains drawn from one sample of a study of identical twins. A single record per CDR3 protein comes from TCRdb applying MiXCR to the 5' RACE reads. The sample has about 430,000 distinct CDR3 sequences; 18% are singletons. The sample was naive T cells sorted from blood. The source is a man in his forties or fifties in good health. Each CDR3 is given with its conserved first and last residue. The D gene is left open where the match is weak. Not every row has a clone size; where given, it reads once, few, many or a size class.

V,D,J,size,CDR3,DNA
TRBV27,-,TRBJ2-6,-,CASSSSLLSAGANVLTF,TGTGCCAGCAGTTCCTCGTTACTTTCTGCGGGGGCCAACGTCCTGACTTTC
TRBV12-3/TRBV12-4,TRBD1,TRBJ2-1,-,CASSPGTGGRFF,TGTGCCAGCAGTCCCGGGACAGGAGGACGGTTCTTC
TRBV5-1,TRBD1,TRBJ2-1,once,CASSLAEGQGMNEQFF,TGCGCCAGCAGCTTGGCCGAGGGACAGGGGATGAATGAGCAGTTCTTC
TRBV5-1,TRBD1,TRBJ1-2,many,CASRLTGDDGYTF,TGCGCCAGCAGACTGACAGGGGATGATGGCTACACCTTC
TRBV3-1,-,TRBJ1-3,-,CASSQVDGNTIYF,TGTGCCAGCAGCCAAGTCGATGGAAACACCATATATTTT
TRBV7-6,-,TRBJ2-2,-,CASTVTLPDKYTGELFF,TGTGCCAGCACCGTGACCCTTCCGGACAAGTACACCGGGGAGCTGTTTTTT
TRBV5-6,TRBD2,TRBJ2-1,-,CASSIPGTSDYNEQFF,TGTGCCAGCAGCATCCCCGGGACTAGCGACTACAATGAGCAGTTCTTC
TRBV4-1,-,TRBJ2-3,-,CASSQEFWDTQYF,TGCGCCAGCAGCCAAGAATTTTGGGATACGCAGTATTTT
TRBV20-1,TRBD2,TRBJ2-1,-,CSATPGLAGGRSSYNEQFF,TGCAGTGCTACTCCGGGACTAGCGGGAGGGCGGAGCTCCTACAATGAGCAGTTCTTC
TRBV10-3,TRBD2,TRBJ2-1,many,CAISESGGSSYNEQFF,TGTGCCATCAGTGAGTCTGGCGGGAGCTCCTACAATGAGCAGTTCTTC
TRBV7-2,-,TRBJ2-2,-,CASSLVPGAVGELFF,TGTGCCAGCAGCTTAGTTCCAGGGGCAGTCGGGGAGCTGTTTTTT
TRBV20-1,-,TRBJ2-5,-,CSASLAHRTQETQYF,TGCAGTGCTAGTTTGGCACACCGAACACAAGAGACCCAGTACTTC
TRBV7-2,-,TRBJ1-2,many,CASSPRGGYGYTF,TGTGCCAGCAGCCCCCGGGGGGGCTATGGCTACACCTTC
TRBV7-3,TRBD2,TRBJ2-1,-,CASSPLAETGYNEQFF,TGTGCCAGCAGCCCACTAGCGGAGACGGGATACAATGAGCAGTTCTTC
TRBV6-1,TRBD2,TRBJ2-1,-,CATRTSGGYNEQFF,TGTGCCACGCGGACTAGCGGGGGGTACAATGAGCAGTTCTTC
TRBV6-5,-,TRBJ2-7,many,CASSSGHFYEQYF,TGTGCCAGCAGTTCGGGACATTTCTACGAGCAGTACTTC
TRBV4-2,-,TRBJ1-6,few,CASSQDLLLDSPLHF,TGTGCCAGCAGCCAAGATCTTCTCCTGGATTCACCCCTCCACTTT
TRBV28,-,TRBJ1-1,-,CASRLSMNTEAFF,TGTGCCAGCCGACTCTCCATGAACACTGAAGCTTTCTTT
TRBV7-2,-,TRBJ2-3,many,CASSWGAATDTQYF,TGTGCCAGCAGCTGGGGGGCGGCGACAGATACGCAGTATTTT
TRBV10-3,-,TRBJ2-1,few,CAISEGANNEQFF,TGTGCCATCAGTGAGGGGGCTAACAATGAGCAGTTCTTC
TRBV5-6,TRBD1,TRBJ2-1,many,CASSLLLGQTPNEQFF,TGTGCCAGCAGCTTGCTCTTGGGACAGACCCCCAATGAGCAGTTCTTC
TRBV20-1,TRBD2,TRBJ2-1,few,CSARERGPRDEQFF,TGCAGTGCCAGGGAGCGGGGGCCCAGGGATGAGCAGTTCTTC
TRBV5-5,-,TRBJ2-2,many,CASSPSGDVELFF,TGTGCCAGCAGCCCTAGTGGGGATGTGGAGCTGTTTTTT
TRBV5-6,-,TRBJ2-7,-,CASSLGAERVPYEQYF,TGTGCCAGCAGCTTGGGGGCGGAAAGGGTCCCCTACGAGCAGTACTTC
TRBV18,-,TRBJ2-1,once,CASSPVRSGNYNEQFF,TGTGCCAGCTCACCCGTCCGTTCAGGAAACTACAATGAGCAGTTCTTC
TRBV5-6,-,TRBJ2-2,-,CASSLPGGGELFF,TGTGCCAGCAGTCTACCGGGCGGCGGGGAGCTGTTTTTT
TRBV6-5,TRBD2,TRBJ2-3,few,CASSYIAGVTDTQYF,TGTGCCAGCAGTTACATCGCGGGGGTCACAGATACGCAGTATTTT
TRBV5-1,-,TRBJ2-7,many,CASSLAHDYEQYF,TGCGCCAGCAGCTTGGCCCACGACTACGAGCAGTACTTC
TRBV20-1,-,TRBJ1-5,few,CSARQTVNQPQHF,TGCAGTGCGCGGCAGACAGTCAATCAGCCCCAGCATTTT
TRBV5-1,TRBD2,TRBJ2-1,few,CASALFPSGGSNEQFF,TGCGCCAGCGCTCTCTTTCCTAGCGGGGGGAGCAATGAGCAGTTCTTC
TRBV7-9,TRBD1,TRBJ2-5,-,CASSLETGGRETQYF,TGTGCCAGCAGCTTAGAAACAGGGGGCCGCGAGACCCAGTACTTC
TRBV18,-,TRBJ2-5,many,CASSPQGFRETQYF,TGTGCCAGCTCACCCCAGGGTTTTCGAGAGACCCAGTACTTC
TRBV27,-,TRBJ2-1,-,CASSQLDSNNEQFF,TGTGCCAGCAGTCAATTGGACAGCAACAATGAGCAGTTCTTC
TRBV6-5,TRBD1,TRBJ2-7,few,CASSSPGQGNSEQYF,TGTGCCAGCAGTTCTCCGGGACAGGGTAACTCCGAGCAGTACTTC
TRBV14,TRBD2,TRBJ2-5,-,CASSRFSGSDETQYF,TGTGCCAGCAGCCGATTTAGCGGGAGCGACGAGACCCAGTACTTC
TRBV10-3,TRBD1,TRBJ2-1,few,CAISSRDRATNEQFF,TGTGCCATCAGCAGCCGGGACAGGGCAACGAATGAGCAGTTCTTC
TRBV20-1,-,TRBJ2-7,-,CSARRIYEQYF,TGCAGTGCCAGACGGATCTACGAGCAGTACTTC
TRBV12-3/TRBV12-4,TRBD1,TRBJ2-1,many,CASSETGGSYNEQFF,TGTGCCAGCAGTGAGACAGGGGGTTCCTACAATGAGCAGTTCTTC
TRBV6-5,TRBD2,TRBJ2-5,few,CASSYSPSGYQETQYF,TGTGCCAGCAGTTACTCTCCTAGCGGGTACCAAGAGACCCAGTACTTC
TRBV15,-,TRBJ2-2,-,CATSREWGSGNTGELFF,TGTGCCACCAGCAGAGAATGGGGGAGCGGGAACACCGGGGAGCTGTTTTTT
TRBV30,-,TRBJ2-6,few,CAWSGGGGANVLTF,TGTGCCTGGAGCGGGGGAGGTGGGGCCAACGTCCTGACTTTC
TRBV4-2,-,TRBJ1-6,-,CASSQDVGSPSPLHF,TGTGCCAGCAGCCAAGATGTCGGGAGTCCTTCACCCCTCCACTTT
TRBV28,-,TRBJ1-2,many,CASSRGGYGYTF,TGTGCCAGCAGCAGGGGTGGCTATGGCTACACCTTC
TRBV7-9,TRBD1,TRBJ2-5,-,CASSSRDRGLVETQYF,TGTGCCAGCAGCTCCCGGGACAGGGGTTTGGTAGAGACCCAGTACTTC
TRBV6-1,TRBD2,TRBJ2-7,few,CASTQISGGPPHEQYF,TGTGCCAGCACCCAAATCAGCGGGGGCCCCCCCCACGAGCAGTACTTC
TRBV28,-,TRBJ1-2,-,CASSLSGARLKGYTF,TGTGCCAGCAGTTTGAGTGGGGCGCGGTTGAAGGGCTACACCTTC
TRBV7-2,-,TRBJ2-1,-,CASSLELGPKFF,TGTGCCAGCAGCTTAGAACTGGGACCAAAGTTCTTC
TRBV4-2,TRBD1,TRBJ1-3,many,CASSQSRQGTTGNTIYF,TGTGCCAGCAGCCAATCCCGACAGGGAACGACTGGAAACACCATATATTTT
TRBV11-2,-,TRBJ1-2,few,CASSLGDASNYGYTF,TGTGCCAGCAGCTTAGGGGACGCATCTAACTATGGCTACACCTTC
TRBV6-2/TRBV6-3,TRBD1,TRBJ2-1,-,CASSYSGTGGLWDNEQFF,TGTGCCAGCAGTTACTCCGGGACAGGGGGCTTATGGGACAATGAGCAGTTCTTC
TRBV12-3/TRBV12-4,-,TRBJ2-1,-,CASSIGTGFSNEQFF,TGTGCCAGCAGTATCGGGACTGGATTCAGTAATGAGCAGTTCTTC